Below, 21 T cell receptor beta chains from the same sample are listed, as sequenced in a study of post-analysis software for immune sequencing data (dated by TCRdb to about 2015). For these TCRs, the target antigens are not known. What the work shows at the level of the full study, not this receptor alone: Patients showed significantly higher frequencies than controls for a handful of TRBV segments, among them TRBV5-6, TRBV5-1 and TRBV20-1.

Library construction relied on PCR. Sequencing was performed on an Illumina HiSeq 2500. Unique molecular identifiers were incorporated into TCR beta cDNA libraries to reduce PCR and sequencing biases. The public reads were reprocessed in TCRdb via fastp at Q25 and MiXCR, keeping in-frame beta chains. Rows with one shared CDR3 protein collapse into an entry with the most common genes and DNA. The sample table records around 710,000 distinct CDR3 sequences; just over 45% of these occur just once. Of the sample, roughly 5.2% is held by the ten largest clones. Sequenced sample: blood. The receptor source for this set is a girl under 18 with multiple sclerosis.

This clonotype has a handful of counts. The V and J genes are TRBV20-1 and TRBJ2-7; D possibly corresponds to TRBD2 (5 bases). The V gene lost 6 bases and the J gene lost 0 bases, with 12 bases spanning the gap. The germline gives CDR1 DFQATT, CDR2 SNEGSKA (reference sequence). There are 13 residues in the CDR3. The CDR3 sequence is CSASGGYSYEQYF. CDR3 DNA: TGCAGTGCGAGCGGCGGGTACTCCTACGAGCAGTACTTC.

The genes are TRBV29-1 and TRBJ1-2; TRBD1 might be the D (5 bases). There are 13 residues in the CDR3. CDR1 and CDR2 (germline): SQVTM, ANQGSEA. V dropped 1 base and J dropped 8 bases, with 14 bases sitting between them. In DNA form, the CDR3 reads TGCAGCGTTGAAGTTAGTTTGGGGGTGGGCTACACCTTC. This encodes CSVEVSLGVGYTF. Looking up the rest from reference TRBV29-1 and TRBJ1-2 gives the full variable domain: SAVISQKPSRDICQRGTSLTIQCQVDSQVTMMFWYRQQPGQSLTLIATANQGSEATYESGFVIDKFPISRPNLTFSTLTVSNMSPEDSSIYLCSVEVSLGVGYTFGSGTRLTVV.

This clonotype appeared a single time. The chain employs TRBV6-2 or TRBV6-3 and TRBJ2-2; D is undetermined. The CDR3 has 13 residues. V was shortened by 8 bases and J by 2 bases, with 9 bases between the two germline ends. Germline V lookup: CDR1 MNHEY, CDR2 SVGEGT. CDR3 sequence reads: CASAWVNTGELFF. The DNA of the CDR3 is TGTGCCAGCGCCTGGGTCAACACCGGGGAGCTGTTTTTT.

This clonotype was seen a few times. The chain joins TRBV10-3 to TRBJ2-7; D tentatively fits TRBD1 or TRBD2 (5 bases each). CDR3 size: 16 residues. Germline lookup yields CDR1 ENHRY and CDR2 SYGVKD. Trimming stripped 5 bases from V and 0 bases from J, with 17 bases between. The CDR3 region has the DNA TGTGCCATCAGTCCGACCTTGGGACCCCCCTCCTACGAGCAGTACTTC. Amino acids: CAISPTLGPPSYEQYF.

The chain has TRBV27 and TRBJ2-7; 8 bases align to TRBD1. The CDR3 has 13 amino acids. Trimming cost V 5 bases and J 9 bases; bases outside gene matches: 9. Germline V gene data show CDR1 as MNHEY and CDR2 as SMNVEV (reference sequence). DNA of the CDR3: TGTGCCAGCAGTCCGGGACAGGCACCGGGGCAGTACTTC. It yields the protein CASSPGQAPGQYF.

V usage is TRBV28 and J usage is TRBJ2-2, with 10 bases matching TRBD1. Per germline, CDR1 MDHEN and CDR2 SYDVKM. This CDR3 is built from 17 residues. The ends lost 6 bases at V and 2 bases at J; junction bases unmatched: 9. The CDR3 coding sequence is TGTGCCAGCAGCCTCCCCGACAGGGGGCCAAACACCGGGGAGCTGTTTTTT. Its translation: CASSLPDRGPNTGELFF.

This clonotype showed up just a few times. This sequence joins TRBV4-3 and TRBJ2-3; 7 positions match TRBD2. Trimming took 4 bases from V and 1 from J; bases not matched to a gene: 5. This CDR3 has 15 amino acids. CDR1 and CDR2 (germline): LGHNA, YSLEER. CDR3: CASSPSGIRTDTQYF. The CDR3 DNA follows: TGCGCCAGCAGCCCGAGCGGGATTCGCACAGATACGCAGTATTTT.

The rearrangement joins TRBV5-1 to TRBJ1-2, with D maybe TRBD1 (5 bases). Trimming removed 4 bases at V and 6 bases at J, with 13 bases between. Germline CDR1 and CDR2: SGHRS and YFSETQ. This CDR3 spans 13 amino acids. The chain's CDR3 is CASSTDGGDGYTF. Here the CDR3 DNA reads TGCGCCAGCAGCACCGACGGGGGTGATGGCTACACCTTC.

The chain carries TRBV5-1 and TRBJ2-3; 9 bases are shared with TRBD2. CDR3 length: 18 residues. The germline gives CDR1 SGHRS, CDR2 YFSETQ. Trimming cost V 4 bases and J 0 bases; bases outside gene matches: 12. CDR3 DNA sequence: TGCGCCAGCAGCCCCGCCTGGAGACTAGCGGCTAGCACAGATACGCAGTATTTT. Protein product: CASSPAWRLAASTDTQYF.

This sequence joins TRBV11-2 and TRBJ2-1, with 9 bases matching TRBD2. Per germline, CDR1 SGHAT and CDR2 FQNNGV. Losses at the gene ends were 5 bases for V and 0 bases for J; bases not matched to a gene: 5. The CDR3 loop spans 16 amino acids. CDR3 sequence (DNA): TGTGCCAGCAGCCCGGTTAGCGGGAGCTCCTACAATGAGCAGTTCTTC. This translates into CASSPVSGSSYNEQFF.

This chain connects TRBV5-5 to TRBJ2-7, with D possibly matching TRBD1 (5 bases). CDR1 SGHKS and CDR2 YYEKEE come from the germline V gene (reference sequence). Between the trimmed V and J ends, which lost 1 base and 3 bases, there was a span of 11 bases. The CDR3 consists of 14 residues. The CDR3: CASSLRGLDYEQYF. The CDR3 DNA is TGTGCCAGCAGCTTGAGGGGCCTTGACTACGAGCAGTACTTC.

This clonotype was seen only a few times. The chain employs TRBV20-1 and TRBJ2-1; no definite D call. Germline V lookup: CDR1 DFQATT, CDR2 SNEGSKA (reference sequence). V was clipped by 4 bases and J by 6 bases, with 7 bases between them. The CDR3 length is 11 residues. In nucleotides, the CDR3 is TGCAGTGCTATTCTGGTCAATGAGCAGTTCTTC. This codes for CSAILVNEQFF.

This chain joins TRBV25-1 and TRBJ2-1, with 8 bases that match TRBD2. The V gene end was trimmed by 4 bases and the J gene end by 7 bases; junction bases not matched to a gene: 12. Germline lookup yields CDR1 MGHDK and CDR2 SYGVNS. This CDR3 is 16 amino acids long. The CDR3: CASSAGRSGRRNEQFF. CDR3 nucleotides: TGTGCCAGCAGTGCCGGCAGAAGCGGGAGAAGGAATGAGCAGTTCTTC.

This clonotype was counted a few times. This chain joins TRBV14 and TRBJ1-4; the D gene is possibly TRBD1 (5 bases). Germline-derived CDR1 and CDR2 are SGHDN and FVKESK. V lost 4 bases to trimming and J lost 10 bases, with 16 bases between them. The CDR3 extends over 14 amino acids. Written as DNA, the CDR3 is TGTGCCAGCAGCCTGGGACTCTCGAGCCGAAAACTGTTTTTT. Translation gives CASSLGLSSRKLFF.

This clonotype has just a few counts. This sequence joins TRBV13 and TRBJ2-5; tentatively, D is TRBD2 (5 bases). The better agreement between TRBJ2-7 and the DNA end casts doubt on the J call. The CDR3 is 13 residues long. Germline V gives CDR1 PRHDT, CDR2 FYEKMQ (reference sequence). The DNA for the CDR3 is TGTGCCAGCAGCTTAAGGGAGTCTGGCGAGCAGTACTTC. Translated: CASSLRESGEQYF.

This clonotype was counted between two and nine times. The genes are TRBV12-3 or TRBV12-4 and TRBJ1-1; no reliable D call. This CDR3 region has 12 residues. V was trimmed by 5 bases and J by 7 bases, leaving 11 bases between them. The CDR3 sequence: CASSPWTVEAFF. The CDR3, as DNA: TGTGCCAGCAGTCCCTGGACGGTTGAAGCTTTCTTT.

This clonotype was found a few times. The J gene is TRBJ2-7, the V gene TRBV7-2, with 9 positions matching TRBD2. The CDR3 runs 17 residues. Germline V gene lookup returns CDR1 SGHTA and CDR2 FQGNSA. The junction had 8 bases not matched to a gene; V was cut back by 2 bases and J by 0 bases. Here the CDR3 reads CASSLFGSGGSSYEQYF. The CDR3 DNA is TGTGCCAGCAGCTTATTCGGTAGCGGGGGAAGCTCCTACGAGCAGTACTTC.

The chain employs TRBV20-1 and TRBJ2-7; D gene ambiguous. Per the germline V gene, CDR1 is DFQATT and CDR2 is SNEGSKA (reference sequence). Trimming removed 4 bases from V and 4 bases from J, with 8 bases in between. CDR3 size: 11 residues. CDR3 in DNA: TGCAGTGCTACCTACCAGTACGAGCAGTACTTC. Protein: CSATYQYEQYF.

CDR3 amino acids: CASSNVASGTGKGDTQYF. CDR3 nucleotides: TGTGCCAGCAGCAACGTAGCCTCCGGGACAGGGAAAGGGGATACGCAGTATTTT. This rearrangement joins TRBV7-9 to TRBJ2-3, with TRBD1 matching over 9 bases. Germline V gives CDR1 SEHNR, CDR2 FQNEAQ (reference sequence). The CDR3 covers 18 residues. Unmatched junction bases numbered 18, after V lost 5 bases and J lost 6 bases. The entire variable domain, with the rest obtained from reference TRBV7-9 and TRBJ2-3, is as follows: DTGVSQNPRHKITKRGQNVTFRCDPISEHNRLYWYRQTLGQGPEFLTYFQNEAQLEKSRLLSDRFSAERPKGSFSTLEIQRTEQGDSAMYLCASSNVASGTGKGDTQYFGPGTRLTVL.

J is TRBJ2-7 and V is TRBV27; 8 bases fit TRBD2. The CDR3 has 15 residues. The junction had 8 bases not matched to a gene; V was cut back by 6 bases and J by 1 base. Germline CDR1 MNHEY, CDR2 SMNVEV (reference sequence). CDR3: CASSKAGLASYEQYF. CDR3 sequence (DNA): TGTGCCAGCAGCAAGGCTGGACTAGCATCCTACGAGCAGTACTTC.

V is TRBV7-2 and J is TRBJ1-4; D perhaps matches TRBD1 (5 bases). Germline V gene data show CDR1 as SGHTA and CDR2 as FQGNSA. V dropped 4 bases and J dropped 8 bases, with 17 bases sitting between them. The CDR3 consists of 15 residues. CDR3 coding DNA: TGTGCCAGCAGCTGGGGGTGGACCAGGAGGGAAAAACTGTTTTTT. Translating it yields CASSWGWTRREKLFF.